This is a list of T cell receptor beta chains from one sample in a study of T cell responses to AZD1222 COVID-19 vaccine. Method: immunoSEQ multiplex PCR; TCRdb's copy keeps in-frame clones and lacks some. Found here are about 120,000 clones, roughly 88% of them singletons; the top ten hold roughly 3.5%. The sample consisted of peripheral blood, taken on day 0 of AZD1222 vaccination. The source of these receptors is an adult in good health. CDR3s include the opening cysteine and the closing phenylalanine or tryptophan. The D gene is left open where the match is weak. A clone size is listed for some rows: how often the clone was seen (once, few, many), or a class if it is expanded.

j_call	clone_size	d_call	v_call	cdr3_aa	cdr3_nt
TRBJ2-5	few	.	TRBV5-1	CASSVDLLETQYF	TGCGCCAGCAGCGTCGACTTGTTAGAGACCCAGTACTTC
TRBJ1-1	.	.	TRBV11-2	CASSLARDPHTEAFF	TGTGCCAGCAGCTTAGCGAGGGACCCCCACACTGAAGCTTTCTTT
TRBJ2-6	.	.	TRBV25-1	CASSESGANVLTF	TGTGCCAGCAGTGAATCTGGGGCCAACGTCCTGACTTTC
TRBJ1-2	.	TRBD1	TRBV18	CASRQGATSGYTF	TGTGCCAGCCGACAGGGGGCGACTTCTGGCTACACCTTC
TRBJ1-4	.	TRBD1	TRBV19	CASSIPGQGNEKLFF	TGTGCCAGTAGCATACCGGGACAGGGCAATGAAAAACTGTTTTTT
TRBJ1-3	.	.	TRBV2	CASGEGSRFSGNTIYF	TGTGCCAGCGGGGAGGGGAGTCGGTTCTCGGGAAACACCATATATTTT
TRBJ2-1	.	.	TRBV12-3/TRBV12-4	CASSSAGNEQFF	TGTGCCAGCAGTAGTGCGGGTAATGAGCAGTTCTTC
TRBJ2-4	.	TRBD1	TRBV7-9	CASSLRTGAPAKNIQYF	TGTGCCAGCAGCTTAAGAACAGGGGCACCGGCCAAAAACATTCAGTACTTC
TRBJ2-2	.	.	TRBV12-3/TRBV12-4	CASSWTYTGELFF	TGTGCCAGCAGTTGGACCTACACCGGGGAGCTGTTTTTT
TRBJ1-2	.	.	TRBV6-2/TRBV6-3	CASSYTLLQENYGYTF	TGTGCCAGCAGTTACACCTTATTACAGGAAAACTATGGCTACACCTTC
TRBJ1-5	once	.	TRBV18	CASSPHSDQPQHF	TGTGCCAGCTCACCACACAGCGATCAGCCCCAGCATTTT
TRBJ2-3	.	.	TRBV18	CASSQLSGAGDTQYF	TGTGCCAGCTCACAACTTTCGGGGGCCGGAGATACGCAGTATTTT
TRBJ2-5	.	.	TRBV27	CASSPLEPGETQYF	TGTGCCAGCAGTCCCCTGGAGCCGGGAGAGACCCAGTACTTC
TRBJ1-2	once	TRBD1	TRBV19	CASRKPGQGDGGYGYTF	TGTGCCAGTAGGAAACCGGGACAGGGGGACGGAGGGTATGGCTACACCTTC
TRBJ2-5	once	.	TRBV5-1	CASRTRQNQETQYF	TGCGCCAGCAGAACTCGACAGAACCAAGAGACCCAGTACTTC
TRBJ1-1	.	.	TRBV7-8	CASTVGALNTEAFF	TGTGCCAGCACCGTGGGGGCTCTGAACACTGAAGCTTTCTTT
TRBJ2-7	.	.	TRBV4-2	CASSQERGGGYEQYF	TGTGCCAGCAGCCAAGAACGGGGCGGCGGCTACGAGCAGTACTTC
TRBJ1-1	few	TRBD1	TRBV6-5	CASTRQGMLNTEAFF	TGTGCCAGCACGAGACAGGGAATGTTGAACACTGAAGCTTTCTTT
TRBJ1-1	.	.	TRBV15	CATSRDPPVTEAFF	TGTGCCACCAGCAGAGATCCCCCCGTGACTGAAGCTTTCTTT
TRBJ2-1	.	.	TRBV28	CASSFLVSNEQFF	TGTGCCAGCAGTTTTCTCGTGTCCAATGAGCAGTTCTTC
TRBJ2-3	.	TRBD2	TRBV2	CASSVSGGTDTQYF	TGTGCCAGCAGCGTCTCGGGGGGGACAGATACGCAGTATTTT
TRBJ1-2	.	.	TRBV19	CASSIGAGIYYGYTF	TGTGCCAGTAGTATAGGAGCAGGGATCTACTATGGCTACACCTTC
TRBJ2-2	.	.	TRBV7-8	CASSLDRGANTGELFF	TGTGCCAGCAGCTTAGACCGTGGGGCGAACACCGGGGAGCTGTTTTTT
TRBJ2-2	.	TRBD2	TRBV20-1	CSASSGGANGELFF	TGCAGTGCTAGTAGCGGGGGGGCGAACGGGGAGCTGTTTTTT
TRBJ2-1	.	.	TRBV7-8	CASSLAEMGGVYNEQFF	TGTGCCAGCAGCTTAGCGGAGATGGGAGGCGTGTACAATGAGCAGTTCTTC
TRBJ1-3	.	.	TRBV15	CATSRQKDRAGNTIYF	TGTGCCACCAGCAGACAAAAGGACAGAGCTGGAAACACCATATATTTT
TRBJ2-2	medium-sized	TRBD2	TRBV28	CASSLRGAGELFF	TGTGCCAGCAGTTTACGGGGGGCCGGGGAGCTGTTTTTT
TRBJ1-6	.	.	TRBV19	CASSIGRLGYSPLHF	TGTGCCAGTAGTATAGGGCGATTAGGGTACTCACCCCTCCACTTT
TRBJ1-5	.	.	TRBV7-2	CASSLRLGSNQPQHF	TGTGCCAGCAGCTTAAGATTGGGGAGCAATCAGCCCCAGCATTTT
TRBJ1-1	once	TRBD1	TRBV4-1	CASSQVDRGKTEAFF	TGCGCCAGCAGCCAAGTGGACAGGGGCAAGACTGAAGCTTTCTTT
TRBJ1-1	.	TRBD1	TRBV6-5	CASCRGIHTEAFF	TGTGCCAGCTGCAGGGGGATTCACACTGAAGCTTTCTTT
TRBJ1-6	.	.	TRBV27	CASSPGQYYSPLHF	TGTGCCAGCAGTCCCGGACAGTATTATTCACCCCTCCACTTT
TRBJ1-5	.	.	TRBV7-2	CASSLFPGGNQPQHF	TGTGCCAGCAGCTTGTTTCCGGGGGGCAATCAGCCCCAGCATTTT
TRBJ1-1	.	.	TRBV4-1	CASSLGVLNEAFF	TGCGCCAGCAGCCTGGGGGTTCTTAATGAAGCTTTCTTT
TRBJ2-5	.	.	TRBV5-1	CASSSASGFGETQYF	TGCGCCAGCAGCTCCGCCTCGGGATTCGGAGAGACCCAGTACTTC
TRBJ2-3	.	.	TRBV6-5	CASVNPPDTQYF	TGTGCCAGCGTAAACCCCCCAGATACGCAGTATTTT
TRBJ2-5	.	TRBD2	TRBV7-2	CASSTTRGLAFQETQYF	TGTGCCAGCAGCACAACCCGAGGACTAGCGTTTCAAGAGACCCAGTACTTC
TRBJ1-5	.	.	TRBV7-9	CASSSAVRQPQHF	TGTGCCAGCAGCTCCGCGGTACGTCAGCCCCAGCATTTT
TRBJ2-2	.	.	TRBV15	CATSRDQISTGELFF	TGTGCCACCAGCAGAGATCAAATTTCCACCGGGGAGCTGTTTTTT
TRBJ1-2	.	.	TRBV4-2	CASSPGRATVYGYTF	TGTGCCAGCAGCCCAGGACGGGCGACCGTCTATGGCTACACCTTC
TRBJ2-7	.	.	TRBV5-4	CASSGNDAYEQYF	TGTGCCAGCAGCGGGAACGATGCATACGAGCAGTACTTC
TRBJ2-7	.	.	TRBV5-1	CASSLVEDSQIAYEQYF	TGCGCCAGCAGCTTGGTGGAGGACAGTCAAATAGCCTACGAGCAGTACTTC
TRBJ2-1	.	TRBD2	TRBV5-1	CASSLVTGLAYNEQFF	TGCGCCAGCAGCTTGGTAACGGGACTAGCCTACAATGAGCAGTTCTTC
TRBJ2-7	once	.	TRBV23-1	CASSQSRGRQYF	TGCGCCAGCAGTCAATCGAGAGGGAGGCAGTACTTC
TRBJ1-1	once	TRBD1	TRBV6-5	CASSIDRDTEAFF	TGTGCCAGCAGTATCGACAGGGACACTGAAGCTTTCTTT
TRBJ1-4	.	TRBD1	TRBV3-1/TRBV3-2	CASTPGQGFEKLFF	TGTGCCAGCACTCCGGGACAGGGATTTGAAAAACTGTTTTTT
TRBJ1-5	.	.	TRBV2	CASQGANQPQHF	TGTGCCTCACAGGGAGCCAATCAGCCCCAGCATTTT
TRBJ2-1	.	.	TRBV12-3/TRBV12-4	CASSYPDRSQFF	TGTGCCAGCAGTTACCCTGACAGATCTCAGTTCTTC
TRBJ2-7	.	TRBD2	TRBV7-9	CASSSGLAVGYEQYF	TGTGCCAGCAGCTCAGGACTAGCGGTTGGCTACGAGCAGTACTTC
TRBJ1-1	.	TRBD1	TRBV12-5	CASGLVNRGTEAFF	TGTGCTAGTGGTTTGGTAAACAGGGGCACTGAAGCTTTCTTT
TRBJ2-5	.	.	TRBV15	CATSGTASSWGSSRETQYF	TGTGCCACCAGCGGAACGGCCTCTAGCTGGGGGTCGTCTAGGGAGACCCAGTACTTC